The 30 T cell receptor beta chains presented below share a single source sample, sequenced in a study of identical twins. TCRdb used MiXCR to reprocess the 5' RACE reads, holding one entry per CDR3 protein. The sample lists around 490,000 distinct CDR3 sequences, under 25% seen once, with 0.48% in the top ten. A further study also used this sample, focusing on yellow fever vaccine responses in identical twins.

The sequenced sample consisted of CD4+ T cells sorted from blood. These receptors all stem from a woman under 30 in good health.

CDR3 amino acids: CSALAVETQYF. CDR3 nucleotides: TGCAGTGCTTTAGCAGTGGAGACCCAGTACTTC. J is TRBJ2-5 and V is TRBV20-1; D call uncertain. Trimming left V 5 bases short and J 5 bases short, with 9 bases between. The germline gives CDR1 DFQATT, CDR2 SNEGSKA (reference sequence). The CDR3 is 11 residues long.

The genes are TRBV7-8 and TRBJ2-1, with TRBD2 identical over 12 bases. V was pared by 2 bases and J by 0 bases, with 5 bases of the junction left unmatched. There are 18 residues in the CDR3. CDR1 is SGHVS, CDR2 FQNEAQ, per germline. CDR3 DNA: TGTGCCAGCAGCTTACTACTAGCGGGAGGATCCTCCTACAATGAGCAGTTCTTC. As protein: CASSLLLAGGSSYNEQFF.

V and J are TRBV3-1 and TRBJ2-7; D is undetermined. This CDR3 spans 13 amino acids. Germline V gene lookup returns CDR1 LGHDT and CDR2 YNNKEL (reference sequence). Trimming removed 4 bases from V and 6 bases from J, with 13 bases in between. The chain's CDR3 is CASSPRLVGEQYF. Written as DNA, the CDR3 is TGTGCCAGCAGCCCCCGGCTGGTTGGCGAGCAGTACTTC.

This rearrangement joins TRBV12-3 or TRBV12-4 to TRBJ2-1; 11 bases align to TRBD2. This CDR3 comprises 17 residues. V was clipped by 4 bases and J by 8 bases; unmatched bases: 13. CDR3 sequence: CASSSGVTSGSADEQFF. CDR3 nucleotides: TGTGCCAGCAGTTCCGGAGTTACTAGCGGGAGTGCCGATGAGCAGTTCTTC.

This clonotype was found a few times. The V call is TRBV10-3, the J call TRBJ1-1; maybe TRBD1 (5 bases). The CDR3 loop spans 13 amino acids. Germline loops: CDR1 ENHRY, CDR2 SYGVKD. V lost 5 bases and J 4 bases, leaving 11 bases between the germline ends. The CDR3 nucleotides are TGTGCCATCAGTCCCCGGGGCGTCACTGAAGCTTTCTTT. Encoded protein: CAISPRGVTEAFF.

V gene TRBV24-1 combines with J gene TRBJ2-3, with 7 bases fitting TRBD2. The CDR3 covers 16 residues. Trimming removed 1 base from V and 1 base from J; junction bases left unmatched: 4. Germline V gene data show CDR1 as KGHDR and CDR2 as SFDVKD. CDR3 nucleotide sequence: TGTGCCACCAGTGATTTTGGCCTAGCGGGCACAGATACGCAGTATTTT. Protein sequence: CATSDFGLAGTDTQYF.

V and J are TRBV20-1 and TRBJ2-7, with D maybe TRBD2 (6 bases). The CDR3 runs 13 residues. Trimming removed 6 bases from V and 4 bases from J, with 16 bases in between. Germline-derived CDR1 and CDR2 are DFQATT and SNEGSKA (reference sequence). The CDR3: CSAPGDGRYEQYV. The CDR3 DNA reads as TGCAGTGCGCCGGGCGATGGGAGGTACGAGCAGTACGTC.

This clonotype was seen a handful of times. The rearrangement joins TRBV2 to TRBJ2-2; D uncertain. The CDR3 consists of 17 residues. V dropped 4 bases and J dropped 4 bases, with 19 bases sitting between them. The V gene's germline CDR1 is SNHLY and CDR2 FYNNEI. Here the CDR3 DNA reads TGTGCCAGCAGTGGGCGGCCGGAAGTAGTAGGCACCGGGGAGCTGTTTTTT. It translates to CASSGRPEVVGTGELFF. Filled out from reference TRBV2 and TRBJ2-2, the complete variable domain reads EPEVTQTPSHQVTQMGQEVILRCVPISNHLYFYWYRQILGQKVEFLVSFYNNEISEKSEIFDDQFSVERPDGSNFTLKIRSTKLEDSAMYFCASSGRPEVVGTGELFFGEGSRLTVL.

The chain employs TRBV12-3 or TRBV12-4 and TRBJ1-2; D is uncertain. V lost 5 bases to trimming and J lost 3 bases, with 10 bases between them. CDR3 size: 13 residues. DNA of the CDR3: TGTGCCAGCAGTGGATTCCGTTACTATGGCTACACCTTC. Its protein product is CASSGFRYYGYTF.

This chain joins TRBV12-3 or TRBV12-4 and TRBJ2-7; D gene ambiguous. Trimming cost V 7 bases and J 2 bases, with 15 bases left between them. This CDR3 is 14 amino acids long. In DNA, the CDR3 is TGTGCCAGCACCAGATCGACAACCCCCTACGAGCAGTACTTC. Protein sequence: CASTRSTTPYEQYF.

The rearrangement links TRBV5-5 to TRBJ2-5; 8 bases align to TRBD2. There are 16 residues in the CDR3. CDR1 is SGHKS, CDR2 YYEKEE, per germline (reference sequence). Germline trimming cut 1 base from V and 4 bases from J; bases unmatched to any gene: 9. CDR3 nucleotide sequence: TGTGCCAGCAGCTTGCGACCGGGAGGGCCGGTAGAGACCCAGTACTTC. Translation: CASSLRPGGPVETQYF.

This clonotype has just a few counts. The chain employs TRBV27 and TRBJ2-3; 7 bases align to TRBD2. Germline CDR1 and CDR2: MNHEY and SMNVEV (reference sequence). With V trimmed by 5 bases and J by 1 base, 3 bases remained unmatched. This CDR3 spans 14 amino acids. CDR3 nucleotides: TGTGCCAGCAGTAAAAGCGGGGGCACAGATACGCAGTATTTT. It codes for CASSKSGGTDTQYF.

The sample holds a few counts of this clonotype. The V call is TRBV10-3, the J call TRBJ2-1; no reliable D call. V lost 3 bases to trimming and J lost 2 bases, with 11 bases between them. In germline, CDR1 is ENHRY, CDR2 SYGVKD. CDR3 length: 15 amino acids. Here the CDR3 reads CAISDPVGPYNEQFF. The CDR3 coding sequence is TGTGCCATCAGTGATCCGGTTGGCCCCTACAATGAGCAGTTCTTC.

V usage is TRBV7-3 and J usage is TRBJ2-1, with D perhaps assigned TRBD1 or TRBD2 (5 bases each). Trimming removed 5 bases at V and 8 bases at J, with 13 bases between. Per the germline V gene, CDR1 is SGHTA and CDR2 is FQGTGA. The CDR3 length is 13 residues. CDR3 DNA: TGTGCCAGCAGCCCCCGGCAGGGAGATGAGCAGTTCTTC. Translating gives CASSPRQGDEQFF.

The genes are TRBV10-3 and TRBJ2-7; 10 bases match TRBD2. Germline V gives CDR1 ENHRY, CDR2 SYGVKD. The CDR3 sequence is 15 residues long. With V trimmed by 4 bases and J by 9 bases, 12 bases remained unmatched. The CDR3 sequence: CAISGASGSEKRQYF. For the CDR3, the DNA is TGTGCCATCAGTGGAGCTAGCGGGAGTGAGAAAAGGCAGTACTTC.

This clonotype has at least ten counts. V and J are TRBV5-1 and TRBJ2-7, with D unresolved. V lost 0 bases, J lost 5 bases, and 6 bases lay in between. This CDR3 has 12 residues. Germline loops: CDR1 SGHRS, CDR2 YFSETQ. The chain's CDR3 is CASSLVWHEQYF. The CDR3 DNA reads TGCGCCAGCAGCTTGGTTTGGCACGAGCAGTACTTC.

This clonotype was detected a few times. The V gene is TRBV7-9, the J gene TRBJ2-7; D remains unclear. CDR3 size: 11 residues. The V gene's germline CDR1 is SEHNR and CDR2 FQNEAQ (reference sequence). The V end was cut by 1 base, the J end by 5 bases, with 3 bases between. CDR3 DNA sequence: TGTGCCAGCAGCTTAGACCACGAGCAGTACGTC. Amino acid sequence: CASSLDHEQYV.

This clonotype was observed many times. The rearrangement links TRBV9 to TRBJ1-4; D ambiguous. The CDR3 loop spans 14 amino acids. V shed 0 bases and J shed 7 bases, with 10 bases lying between them. Germline CDR1 is SGDLS and CDR2 is YYNGEE. The CDR3 spells CASSVGSGVEKLFF. CDR3 bases: TGTGCCAGCAGCGTAGGCTCGGGTGTTGAAAAACTGTTTTTT.

The rearrangement uses TRBV6-5 and TRBJ2-7, with 9 bases that match TRBD2. The germline V gene has CDR1 MNHEY and CDR2 SVGAGI. There are 16 residues in the CDR3. V gave up 2 bases and J gave up 5 bases; unmatched junction bases: 10. The CDR3 loop reads CASSYRVAGATDEQYF. CDR3 nucleotides: TGTGCCAGCAGTTACCGGGTAGCGGGAGCAACCGACGAGCAGTACTTC.

This clonotype appeared a few times. This chain joins TRBV7-9 and TRBJ2-4; D is unresolved. The V end was cut by 5 bases, the J end by 10 bases, with 9 bases between. Germline lookup yields CDR1 SEHNR and CDR2 FQNEAQ (reference sequence). This CDR3 region has 11 residues. This chain's CDR3 is CASSPSRIQYF. In DNA, the CDR3 is TGTGCCAGCAGCCCGTCTCGGATTCAGTACTTC.

The chain employs TRBV7-9 and TRBJ2-1; 7 nucleotides align to TRBD2. CDR1 is SEHNR and CDR2 is FQNEAQ in the germline V gene (reference sequence). J was trimmed by 6 bases and V by 0 bases; bases with no gene match: 2. The CDR3 contains 14 residues. The CDR3 nucleotides are TGTGCCAGCAGCTTAGCAGCGGGGTTCAATGAGCAGTTCTTC. This gives the protein CASSLAAGFNEQFF.

The chain has TRBV20-1 and TRBJ2-4; possibly TRBD1 for D (6 bases). This CDR3 region has 14 residues. The germline V gene encodes CDR1 DFQATT and CDR2 SNEGSKA (reference sequence). Trimming shortened V by 4 bases and J by 8 bases, and 18 bases separated the two germline ends. Here the CDR3 DNA reads TGCAGTGCTAAGGGCAGGGGCGAAAAACACATTCAGTACTTC. As protein: CSAKGRGEKHIQYF.

The rearrangement joins TRBV4-2 to TRBJ2-5; maybe TRBD2 (6 bases). This CDR3 spans 17 amino acids. Trimming stripped 1 base from V and 0 bases from J, with 15 bases between. Germline V lookup: CDR1 LGHNA, CDR2 YNFKEQ. The chain's CDR3 is CASSQGQWGENQETQYF. The CDR3 coding sequence is TGTGCCAGCAGCCAAGGCCAGTGGGGGGAGAACCAAGAGACCCAGTACTTC.

This clonotype has just a few counts. The chain couples TRBV10-3 to TRBJ2-1, with TRBD2 identical over 11 bases. V was clipped by 0 bases and J by 1 base; unmatched bases: 8. Germline loops: CDR1 ENHRY, CDR2 SYGVKD. This CDR3 is built from 19 residues. Here the CDR3 DNA reads TGTGCCATCAGTGAGTCTGGAACTAGCGGGAGTCGGTCCTACAATGAGCAGTTCTTC. Translated, it gives CAISESGTSGSRSYNEQFF.

The chain employs TRBV24-1 and TRBJ2-3; D may be TRBD2 (6 bases). CDR1 KGHDR and CDR2 SFDVKD come from the germline V gene. This CDR3 has 15 residues. Deletions cut 7 bases from V and 1 base from J, with 14 bases between. The CDR3 loop reads CATSAEGRGTDTQYF. Here the CDR3 DNA reads TGTGCCACCAGCGCGGAGGGAAGGGGCACAGATACGCAGTATTTT.

The chain recombines TRBV6-1 with TRBJ2-5; possibly TRBD2 for D (5 bases). Deletions cut 8 bases from V and 4 bases from J, with 17 bases between. Germline V gives CDR1 MNHNS, CDR2 SASEGT. The CDR3 consists of 14 residues. The CDR3 DNA reads TGTGCCAGCGAGCGACCGCTAGCTCGAGAGACCCAGTACTTC. It encodes CASERPLARETQYF.

This clonotype showed up just a few times. The chain combines TRBV3-1 with TRBJ2-4; TRBD1 matches 11 bases. The ends lost 3 bases at V and 10 bases at J; junction bases unmatched: 2. The germline V gene has CDR1 LGHDT and CDR2 YNNKEL (reference sequence). There are 13 residues in the CDR3. CDR3 residues: CASSQDRGPIQYF. CDR3 DNA sequence: TGTGCCAGCAGCCAGGACAGGGGGCCAATTCAGTACTTC.

The chain is built from TRBV27 and TRBJ2-1; D possibly corresponds to TRBD2 (6 bases). The CDR3 runs to 16 residues. Germline V CDR1 and CDR2: MNHEY, SMNVEV (reference sequence). V was pared by 5 bases and J by 0 bases, with 14 bases between. The CDR3: CASSTREFYSYNEQFF. CDR3 DNA sequence: TGTGCCAGCAGTACCCGGGAGTTTTACTCCTACAATGAGCAGTTCTTC.

The rearrangement links TRBV3-1 to TRBJ2-1; no reliable D call. Trimming stripped 3 bases from V and 7 bases from J, with 4 bases between. Per the germline V gene, CDR1 is LGHDT and CDR2 is YNNKEL (reference sequence). The CDR3 is 11 amino acids. The CDR3 region has the DNA TGTGCCAGCAGCCATTTTAATGAGCAGTTCTTC. Protein sequence: CASSHFNEQFF.

This clonotype appeared once. The CDR3 loop is CASSYSSRSNYGYTF. The CDR3, as DNA: TGTGCCAGCAGTTACTCGAGCAGATCTAACTATGGCTACACCTTC. The rearrangement links TRBV6-5 to TRBJ1-2; D not resolved. The CDR3 contains 15 residues. From germline, CDR1 is MNHEY and CDR2 SVGAGI. Trimming cost V 0 bases and J 0 bases, with 8 bases left between them.